The 2 T cell receptor beta chains presented below share a single source sample, sequenced in a study of T-cell reconstitution after alpha-beta-depleted transplantation in children. As it was prepared, the TCRbeta library received unique molecular identifiers. Using its own MiXCR run on the PCR reads, TCRdb lists one record per CDR3 protein. This repertoire shows 150,000 to 250,000 distinct CDR3 sequences, 13% to 15% found once; its top ten account for around 13%. Sequenced material: PBMCs from the stem cell graft donor, taken from the stem cell graft. Source of these receptors: a human donor who donated a stem cell graft to a child with acute lymphoblastic leukemia.

Remarks on this clonotype: This clone may be a read error of a much larger clone one base away. In DNA, the CDR3 is TGTGCCACCAGCTTCTCGGGGAGAGACACTGAAGCTTTCTTT. It encodes CATSFSGRDTEAFF. The chain recombines TRBV7-9 with TRBJ1-1; D not resolved. CDR3 size: 14 residues. Germline-derived CDR1 and CDR2 are SEHNR and FQNEAQ (reference sequence).

Concerning this clonotype: A much larger clone differs by one base, so this may be a read error. This sequence joins TRBV12-3 or TRBV12-4 and TRBJ2-7; D gene unclear. The CDR3 length is 12 residues. Trimming stripped 3 bases from V and 6 bases from J, with 9 bases between. The CDR3 sequence: CASSFESTEQYF. CDR3 DNA sequence: TGTGCCAGCAGTTTTGAGTCCACCGAGCAGTACTTC.